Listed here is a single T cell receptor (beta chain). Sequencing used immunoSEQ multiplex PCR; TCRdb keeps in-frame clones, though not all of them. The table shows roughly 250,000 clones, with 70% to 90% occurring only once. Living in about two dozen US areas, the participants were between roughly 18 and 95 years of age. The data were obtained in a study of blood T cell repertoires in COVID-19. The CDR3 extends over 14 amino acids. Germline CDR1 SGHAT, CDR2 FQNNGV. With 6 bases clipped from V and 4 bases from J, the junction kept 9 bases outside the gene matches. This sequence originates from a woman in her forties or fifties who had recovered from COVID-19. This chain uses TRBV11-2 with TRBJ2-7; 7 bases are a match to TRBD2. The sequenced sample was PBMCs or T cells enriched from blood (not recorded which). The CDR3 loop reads CASRASGPDYEQYF. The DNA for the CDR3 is TGTGCCAGCAGGGCTAGCGGACCAGATTACGAGCAGTACTTC.